This T cell receptor (beta chain) was obtained from a study of blood T cell repertoires in COVID-19 (dated by TCRdb to about 2020). In terms of the full investigation: Collaborator samples came from the United States, Italy and Spain and covered acute and convalescent phases of COVID-19. A freely available public database, intended as a resource for researchers studying the immune response to SARS-CoV-2, is where the repertoires were released. Deeply sampled blood TCRbeta repertoires from subjects exposed to, actively infected with, or recovered from COVID-19 were included in the dataset. Where HLA class I and class II types were available, the types were taken from metadata supplied by the sample provider, not from assay-based typing. Samples came from the ongoing ImmuneRACE study (first 160 participants) plus 1,254 subjects from 6 global collaborators. Sample metadata almost always included a de-identified subject ID, COVID-19 status, age in years and sex. The material from the prospective study consisted of cDNA or gDNA derived from T cells, B-cell-depleted T cells, or PBMCs.

Each collaborating institution followed its own protocols to collect whole blood in K2EDTA tubes. Collaborator samples were shipped for TCRbeta analysis as frozen whole blood, isolated PBMCs, or DNA extracted from either sample type. The CDR3 spans 16 residues, from the cysteine through the phenylalanine. Just the 48-base CDR3 DNA is kept, in frame starting at base 1. V ends up 5 bases short and J 2 bases short, with an unmatched junction base count of 9. Per the germline V gene, KGHSH is the CDR1 and LQKENI is the CDR2. The immunoSEQ Assay, a bias-controlled multiplex PCR, was used to amplify TCRbeta CDR3 regions from genomic DNA. The paper's data handling went like this. The number of nucleated cells in each sample was estimated from the amplification of reference gene primers within the assay. To quantify the absolute abundance of each unique TCRbeta CDR3 rearrangement, sequence reads were collapsed and filtered. For each sample, productive Simpson clonality was calculated as the square root of Simpson's diversity index across productive rearrangements. TCRdb's version of the immuneACCESS table is confined to in-frame rearrangements and falls short of the full clone set. An unresolved V gene accounts for under half of the shortfall where checked; the remainder is of unknown origin. That table is the source of V, J and clone size, and D and trimming were worked out from the DNA. This sample lists fewer than 200,000 clones; about 90% were detected once. The ten most abundant clones make up around 2.7% of the sample.

Study-wide conclusions, independent of this receptor: How much clinical and demographic metadata was included differed by source and by participant, and the metadata was provided uncurated.

On this clone: This clone's antigen is unknown. No per-base quality is available; no much larger clone lies one base away.

The sequence was obtained from a man in his forties or fifties with active or convalescent COVID-19. The sample consisted of peripheral blood. The rearrangement combines TRBV18 with TRBJ2-3, with 8 bases matching TRBD1. The CDR3: CASSYRTGTNTDTQYF. The DNA sequence is given as TGTGCCAGCTCATACCGGACAGGGACCAACACAGATACGCAGTATTTT. When the CDR3 is completed using the reference TRBV18 and TRBJ2-3 genes on either side, the full variable domain is NAGVMQNPRHLVRRRGQEARLRCSPMKGHSHVYWYRQLPEEGLKFMVYLQKENIIDESGMPKERFSAEFPKEGPSILRIQQVVRGDSAAYFCASSYRTGTNTDTQYFGPGTRLTVL.